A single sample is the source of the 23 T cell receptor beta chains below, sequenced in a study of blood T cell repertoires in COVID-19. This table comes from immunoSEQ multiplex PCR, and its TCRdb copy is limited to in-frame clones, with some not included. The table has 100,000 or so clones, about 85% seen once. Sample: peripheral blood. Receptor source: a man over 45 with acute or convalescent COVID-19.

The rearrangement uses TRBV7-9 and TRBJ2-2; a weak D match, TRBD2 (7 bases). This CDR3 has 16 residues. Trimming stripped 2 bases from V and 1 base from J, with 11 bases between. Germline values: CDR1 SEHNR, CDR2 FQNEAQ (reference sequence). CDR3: CASSLRGAGNTGELFF. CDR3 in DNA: TGTGCCAGCAGCTTACGGGGGGCAGGGAACACCGGGGAGCTGTTTTTT.

CDR3 region: CAISESGGHNSPLHF. The CDR3 coding sequence is TGTGCCATCAGTGAGTCCGGGGGACATAATTCACCCCTCCACTTT. The chain is built from TRBV10-3 and TRBJ1-6; D possibly corresponds to TRBD1 (5 bases). Germline CDR1 is ENHRY and CDR2 is SYGVKD. The CDR3 has 15 residues. Trimming removed 0 bases at V and 5 bases at J, with 8 bases between.

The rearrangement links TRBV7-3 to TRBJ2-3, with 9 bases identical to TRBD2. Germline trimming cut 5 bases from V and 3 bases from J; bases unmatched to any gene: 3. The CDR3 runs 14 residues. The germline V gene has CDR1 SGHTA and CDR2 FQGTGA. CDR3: CASSLSGGTDTQYF. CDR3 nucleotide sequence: TGTGCCAGCAGCCTCAGCGGGGGGACAGATACGCAGTATTTT.

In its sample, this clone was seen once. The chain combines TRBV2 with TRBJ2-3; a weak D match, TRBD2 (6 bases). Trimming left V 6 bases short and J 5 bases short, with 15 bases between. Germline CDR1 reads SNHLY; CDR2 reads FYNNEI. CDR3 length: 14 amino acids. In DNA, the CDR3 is TGTGCCAGCAGCACAACCGGGACTGGAGATACGCAGTATTTT. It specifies CASSTTGTGDTQYF. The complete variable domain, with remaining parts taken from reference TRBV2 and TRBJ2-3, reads EPEVTQTPSHQVTQMGQEVILRCVPISNHLYFYWYRQILGQKVEFLVSFYNNEISEKSEIFDDQFSVERPDGSNFTLKIRSTKLEDSAMYFCASSTTGTGDTQYFGPGTRLTVL.

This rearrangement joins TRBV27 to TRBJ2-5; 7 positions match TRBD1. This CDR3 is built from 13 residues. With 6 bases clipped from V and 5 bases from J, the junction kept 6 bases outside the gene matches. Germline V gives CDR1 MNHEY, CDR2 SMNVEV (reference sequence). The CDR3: CASRGGRRETQYF. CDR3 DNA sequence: TGTGCCAGCAGAGGGGGCAGGAGGGAGACCCAGTACTTC.

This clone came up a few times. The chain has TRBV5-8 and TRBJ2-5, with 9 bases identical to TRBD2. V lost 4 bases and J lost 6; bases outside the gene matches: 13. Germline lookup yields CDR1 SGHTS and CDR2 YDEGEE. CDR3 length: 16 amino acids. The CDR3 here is CASSPRGSGSIKTQYF. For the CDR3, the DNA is TGTGCCAGCAGCCCCCGCGGTAGCGGGAGCATAAAGACCCAGTACTTC.

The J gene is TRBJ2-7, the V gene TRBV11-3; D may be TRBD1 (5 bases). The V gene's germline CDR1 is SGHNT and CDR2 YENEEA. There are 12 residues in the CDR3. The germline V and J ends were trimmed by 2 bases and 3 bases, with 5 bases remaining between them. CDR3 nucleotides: TGTGCCAGCAGCTTACAGGGCTACGAGCAGTACTTC. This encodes CASSLQGYEQYF.

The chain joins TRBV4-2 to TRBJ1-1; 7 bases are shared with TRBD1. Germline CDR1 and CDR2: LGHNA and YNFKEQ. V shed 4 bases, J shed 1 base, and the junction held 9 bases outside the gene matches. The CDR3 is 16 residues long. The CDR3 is CASSPQKQGRNTEAFF. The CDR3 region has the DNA TGTGCCAGCAGCCCCCAAAAACAGGGGAGGAACACTGAAGCTTTCTTT.

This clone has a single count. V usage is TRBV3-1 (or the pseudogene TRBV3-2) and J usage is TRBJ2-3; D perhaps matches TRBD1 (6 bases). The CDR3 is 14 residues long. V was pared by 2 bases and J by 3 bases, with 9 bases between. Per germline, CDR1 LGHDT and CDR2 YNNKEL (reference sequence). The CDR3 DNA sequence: TGTGCCAGCAGCCAATTCAGGGGAACAGATACGCAGTATTTT. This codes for CASSQFRGTDTQYF.

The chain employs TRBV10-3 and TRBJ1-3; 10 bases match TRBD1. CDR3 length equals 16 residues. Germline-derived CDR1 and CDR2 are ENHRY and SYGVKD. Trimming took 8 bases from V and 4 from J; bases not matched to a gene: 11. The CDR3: CAIESGTGEGGNTIYF. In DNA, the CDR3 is TGTGCCATCGAATCTGGGACAGGGGAAGGAGGAAACACCATATATTTT.

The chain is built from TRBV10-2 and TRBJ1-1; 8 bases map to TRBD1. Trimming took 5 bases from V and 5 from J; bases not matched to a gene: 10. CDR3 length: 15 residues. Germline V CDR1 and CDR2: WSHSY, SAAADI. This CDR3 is CASSPGQGGGTEAFF. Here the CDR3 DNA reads TGCGCCAGCAGTCCTGGACAGGGAGGAGGGACTGAAGCTTTCTTT.

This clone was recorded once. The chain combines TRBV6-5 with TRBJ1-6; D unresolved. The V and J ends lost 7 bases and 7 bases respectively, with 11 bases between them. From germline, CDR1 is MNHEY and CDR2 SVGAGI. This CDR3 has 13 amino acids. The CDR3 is CASTLWRNSPLHF. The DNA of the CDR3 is TGTGCCAGCACCTTATGGAGAAATTCACCCCTCCACTTT.

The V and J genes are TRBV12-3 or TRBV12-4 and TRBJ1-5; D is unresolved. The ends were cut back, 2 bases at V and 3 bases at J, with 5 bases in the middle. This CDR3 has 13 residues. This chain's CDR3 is CASSLFNNQPQHF. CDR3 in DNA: TGTGCCAGCAGTTTATTTAACAATCAGCCCCAGCATTTT.

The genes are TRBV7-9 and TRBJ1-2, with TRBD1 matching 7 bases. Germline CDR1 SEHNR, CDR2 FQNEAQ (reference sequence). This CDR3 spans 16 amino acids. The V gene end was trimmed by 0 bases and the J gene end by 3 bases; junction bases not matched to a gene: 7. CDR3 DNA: TGTGCCAGCAGCTTAGCGGGGACAGAAACTTACTATGGCTACACCTTC. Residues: CASSLAGTETYYGYTF.

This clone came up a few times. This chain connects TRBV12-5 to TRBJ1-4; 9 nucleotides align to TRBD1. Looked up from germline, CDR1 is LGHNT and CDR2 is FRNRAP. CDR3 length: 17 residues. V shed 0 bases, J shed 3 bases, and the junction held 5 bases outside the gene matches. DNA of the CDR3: TGTGCTAGTGGTTTGGTAACAGGGGGCGTCCCTAATGAAAAACTGTTTTTT. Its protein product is CASGLVTGGVPNEKLFF.

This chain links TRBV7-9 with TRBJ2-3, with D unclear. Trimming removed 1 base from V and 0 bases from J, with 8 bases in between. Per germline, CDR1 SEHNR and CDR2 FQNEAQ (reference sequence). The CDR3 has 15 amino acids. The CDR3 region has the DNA TGTGCCAGCAGCTTAGGTAGAACTAGCACAGATACGCAGTATTTT. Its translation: CASSLGRTSTDTQYF.

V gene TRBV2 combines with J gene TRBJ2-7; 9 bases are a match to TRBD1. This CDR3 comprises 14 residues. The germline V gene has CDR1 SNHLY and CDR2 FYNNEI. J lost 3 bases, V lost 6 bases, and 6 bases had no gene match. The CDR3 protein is CASSETGGLYEQYF. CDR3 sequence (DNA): TGTGCCAGCAGCGAGACAGGGGGTCTCTACGAGCAGTACTTC. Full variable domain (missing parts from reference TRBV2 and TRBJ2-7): EPEVTQTPSHQVTQMGQEVILRCVPISNHLYFYWYRQILGQKVEFLVSFYNNEISEKSEIFDDQFSVERPDGSNFTLKIRSTKLEDSAMYFCASSETGGLYEQYFGPGTRLTVT.

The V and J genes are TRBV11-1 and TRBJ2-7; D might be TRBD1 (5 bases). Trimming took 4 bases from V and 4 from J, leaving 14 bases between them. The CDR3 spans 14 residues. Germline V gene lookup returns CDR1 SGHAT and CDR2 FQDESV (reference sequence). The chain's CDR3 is CASSSTVLRYEQYF. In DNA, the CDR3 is TGTGCCAGCAGCTCGACAGTGTTAAGATACGAGCAGTACTTC.

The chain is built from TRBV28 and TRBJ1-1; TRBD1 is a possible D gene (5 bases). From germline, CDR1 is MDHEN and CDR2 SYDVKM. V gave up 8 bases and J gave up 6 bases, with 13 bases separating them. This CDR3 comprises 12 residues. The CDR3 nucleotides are TGTGCCAGCGGGCTCGGCAGGGCTGAAGCTTTCTTT. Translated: CASGLGRAEAFF.

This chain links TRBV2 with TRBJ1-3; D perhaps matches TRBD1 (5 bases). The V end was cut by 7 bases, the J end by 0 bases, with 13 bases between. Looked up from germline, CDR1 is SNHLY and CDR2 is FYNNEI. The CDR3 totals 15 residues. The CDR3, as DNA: TGTGCCAGCATCCCGCTGACAGTCTCTGGAAACACCATATATTTT. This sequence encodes CASIPLTVSGNTIYF.

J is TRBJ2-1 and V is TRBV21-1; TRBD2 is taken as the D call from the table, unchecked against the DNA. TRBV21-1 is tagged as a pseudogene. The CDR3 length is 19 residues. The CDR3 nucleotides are TGTGCCAGCAGCAAAGACGGAGGTCGGGAGCGGGAGATGTACAATGAGCAGTTCTTC. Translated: CASSKDGGREREMYNEQFF.

The DNA of the CDR3 is TGTGCCATCAGTCCGGGGGTGGGCACCGGGGAGCTGTTTTTT. Translated, it gives CAISPGVGTGELFF. The chain employs TRBV10-3 and TRBJ2-2, with a weak D call TRBD2 (6 bases). Germline CDR1 and CDR2: ENHRY and SYGVKD. The CDR3 totals 14 residues. Trimming took off 5 bases at V and 4 bases at J, with 11 bases between the two ends.

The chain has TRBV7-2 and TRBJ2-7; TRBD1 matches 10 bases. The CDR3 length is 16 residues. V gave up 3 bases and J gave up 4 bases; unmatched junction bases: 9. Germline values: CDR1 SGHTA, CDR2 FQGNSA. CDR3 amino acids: CASSLGGWTGGYEQYF. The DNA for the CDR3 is TGTGCCAGCAGCTTGGGGGGCTGGACAGGGGGTTACGAGCAGTACTTC.